Shown below are 20 T cell receptor beta chains from a single sample sequenced in a study of human T cells and chemical hapten exposure. Time point here: patch test 1, 2 weeks after DPC sensitization. Treatment here: therapeutic diphenylcyclopropenone sensitization with weekly scalp DPC. From the RACE reads, TCRdb called clonotypes with MiXCR, one entry per CDR3 protein. Among around 120,000 distinct CDR3 sequences, 11% were seen once, and the ten largest hold roughly 3.5%. Sequenced material: whole blood, taken in connection with sensitization to the hapten diphenylcyclopropenone (DPC). The receptor set was obtained from a middle-aged woman with alopecia areata. Some clones in this sample may be carry-over from other donors' samples.

The V call is TRBV4-3, the J call TRBJ1-1; TRBD1 might be the D (5 bases). Germline V lookup: CDR1 LGHNA, CDR2 YSLEER. The CDR3 runs 14 residues. V lost 0 bases and J lost 5, with 10 bases in between. The CDR3 loop reads CASSQERRGTEAFF. CDR3 bases: TGCGCCAGCAGCCAAGAACGAAGGGGTACTGAAGCTTTCTTT.

This clonotype was observed many times. The gene calls are TRBV9 and TRBJ2-3; the D gene is possibly TRBD2 (6 bases). Germline CDR1 SGDLS, CDR2 YYNGEE. This CDR3 spans 16 amino acids. The germline V and J ends were trimmed by 4 bases and 4 bases, with 19 bases remaining between them. As DNA, the CDR3 is TGTGCCAGCAGCTCAGCCAGACTAGAAGGGGCAGATACGCAGTATTTT. It translates to CASSSARLEGADTQYF.

This clonotype was recorded a few times. V gene TRBV20-1 combines with J gene TRBJ2-1; TRBD1 matches at 9 bases. The germline V gene encodes CDR1 DFQATT and CDR2 SNEGSKA (reference sequence). The CDR3 runs 14 residues. DNA for the CDR3: TGCAGGCCCCAACAGGGGGCTTACCTCGATGAGCAGTTCTTC. Protein product: CRPQQGAYLDEQFF.

This clonotype came up a few times. This chain connects TRBV4-3 to TRBJ2-3; 8 bases agree with TRBD2. This CDR3 region has 17 residues. Germline CDR1 and CDR2: LGHNA and YSLEER. Germline trimming cut 3 bases from V and 2 bases from J; bases unmatched to any gene: 10. The DNA for the CDR3 is TGCGCCAGCAGCCAGGGTCTGAGCGGGGGATCCACAGATACGCAGTATTTT. It specifies CASSQGLSGGSTDTQYF.

This clonotype was recorded a few times. The rearrangement uses TRBV6-5 and TRBJ2-3; possible D gene TRBD2, 6 bases. The CDR3 is 15 residues long. The germline V gene has CDR1 MNHEY and CDR2 SVGAGI. V lost 5 bases and J 2 bases, leaving 14 bases between the germline ends. The CDR3: CASSAAGTPTDTQYF. The CDR3 DNA reads as TGTGCCAGCAGTGCAGCAGGGACTCCCACAGATACGCAGTATTTT.

V is TRBV19 and J is TRBJ1-2, with 10 nucleotides matching TRBD1. Germline CDR1 LNHDA, CDR2 SQIVND (reference sequence). The CDR3 length is 14 residues. V lost 4 bases and J lost 3; bases outside the gene matches: 2. This CDR3 reads CASSRTGGDYGYTF. As DNA, the CDR3 is TGTGCCAGTAGTAGGACAGGGGGAGACTATGGCTACACCTTC. Full variable domain (outside the CDR3, taken from reference TRBV19 and TRBJ1-2): DGGITQSPKYLFRKEGQNVTLSCEQNLNHDAMYWYRQDPGQGLRLIYYSQIVNDFQKGDIAEGYSVSREKKESFPLTVTSAQKNPTAFYLCASSRTGGDYGYTFGSGTRLTVV.

This clonotype was seen a handful of times. The V gene is TRBV7-9, the J gene TRBJ2-3, with 8 nucleotides matching TRBD2. The trim removed 1 base at V and 3 bases at J, leaving 3 bases unmatched. The CDR3 covers 15 residues. CDR1 is SEHNR and CDR2 is FQNEAQ in the germline V gene (reference sequence). The DNA for the CDR3 is TGTGCCAGCAGCTTAGTACCGGGAGGGACAGATACGCAGTATTTT. Translated: CASSLVPGGTDTQYF.

This clonotype was seen more than once but under ten times. The chain has TRBV19 and TRBJ2-7; 7 positions agree with TRBD2. V shed 7 bases, J shed 9 bases, and the junction held 18 bases outside the gene matches. The length of the CDR3 is 15 residues. Germline loops: CDR1 LNHDA, CDR2 SQIVND (reference sequence). CDR3 nucleotide sequence: TGTGCCAGTATTGACCGCACTAGCGCTTTCGGACGGCAGTACTTC. This gives the protein CASIDRTSAFGRQYF. The variable domain in full, completed from reference TRBV19 and TRBJ2-7, reads DGGITQSPKYLFRKEGQNVTLSCEQNLNHDAMYWYRQDPGQGLRLIYYSQIVNDFQKGDIAEGYSVSREKKESFPLTVTSAQKNPTAFYLCASIDRTSAFGRQYFGPGTRLTVT.

This clonotype was seen only a few times. The chain carries TRBV7-3 and TRBJ2-1; 7 bases are a match to TRBD1. CDR3 length: 16 residues. Germline CDR1 and CDR2: SGHTA and FQGTGA. With 3 bases clipped from V and 5 bases from J, the junction kept 10 bases outside the gene matches. CDR3 DNA sequence: TGTGCCAGCAGCTTTGGGGACCGGGACAGCCACAATGAGCAGTTCTTC. Protein product: CASSFGDRDSHNEQFF.

The J gene is TRBJ2-7, the V gene TRBV6-5, with D perhaps matching TRBD2 (6 bases). Germline values: CDR1 MNHEY, CDR2 SVGAGI. V was trimmed by 0 bases and J by 0 bases, leaving 9 bases between them. CDR3 size: 15 residues. The CDR3 loop is CASSYSGTSSYEQYF. CDR3 sequence (DNA): TGTGCCAGCAGTTACTCGGGGACTTCCTCCTACGAGCAGTACTTC.

The V call is TRBV7-2, the J call TRBJ1-4; D is perhaps TRBD1 (6 bases). The ends were cut back, 5 bases at V and 8 bases at J, with 15 bases in the middle. The CDR3 has 14 amino acids. CDR1 is SGHTA and CDR2 is FQGNSA in the germline V gene. CDR3 loop: CASSQAGRGEKLFF. The CDR3 coding sequence is TGTGCCAGCAGCCAGGCCGGCAGGGGCGAAAAACTGTTTTTT.

V and J are TRBV5-4 and TRBJ2-5; TRBD1 or TRBD2 may be the D gene (5 bases each). Germline CDR1 and CDR2: SGHNT and YYREEE (reference sequence). The CDR3 loop spans 15 amino acids. Trimming took off 3 bases at V and 9 bases at J, with 21 bases between the two ends. The CDR3 DNA follows: TGTGCCAGCAGCTCGATCGGGGACCCCCAAGGGGCCCAGTACTTC. Translating it yields CASSSIGDPQGAQYF.

This clonotype was recorded many times. The chain links TRBV5-5 to TRBJ1-4; no firm D call. Germline V gene sequence: CDR1 SGHKS, CDR2 YYEKEE (reference sequence). V dropped 0 bases and J dropped 8 bases, with 11 bases sitting between them. This CDR3 has 14 amino acids. CDR3 in DNA: TGTGCCAGCAGCTTGGACAGTTTATCCGAAAAACTGTTTTTT. Amino acid sequence: CASSLDSLSEKLFF.

This chain links TRBV3-1 with TRBJ2-7, with D possibly called TRBD1 or TRBD2 (5 bases each). V dropped 0 bases and J dropped 5 bases, with 20 bases sitting between them. CDR1 and CDR2 (germline): LGHDT, YNNKEL (reference sequence). The CDR3 runs 17 residues. CDR3 bases: TGTGCCAGCAGCCAAGATGGTCGGGGCTCCCTGTCTAACGAGCAGTACTTC. Residues: CASSQDGRGSLSNEQYF.

In its sample, this clonotype was seen many times. The J gene is TRBJ2-3, the V gene TRBV28; the D is unclear. This CDR3 spans 14 amino acids. Germline V lookup: CDR1 MDHEN, CDR2 SYDVKM. V was trimmed by 6 bases and J by 4 bases, leaving 14 bases between them. DNA of the CDR3: TGTGCCAGCAGCACTGGAGTCCGGGCAGATACGCAGTATTTT. This sequence encodes CASSTGVRADTQYF.

This clonotype was detected ten times or more. This sequence joins TRBV5-1 and TRBJ2-1, with D possibly being TRBD2 (5 bases). Germline V CDR1 and CDR2: SGHRS, YFSETQ. Trimming shortened V by 3 bases and J by 6 bases, and 13 bases separated the two germline ends. The CDR3 consists of 14 residues. The CDR3 DNA reads as TGCGCCAGCAGCTCCAATCTAGCATCCAATGAGCAGTTCTTC. It codes for CASSSNLASNEQFF. The complete variable domain, with remaining parts taken from reference TRBV5-1 and TRBJ2-1, reads KAGVTQTPRYLIKTRGQQVTLSCSPISGHRSVSWYQQTPGQGLQFLFEYFSETQRNKGNFPGRFSGRQFSNSRSEMNVSTLELGDSALYLCASSSNLASNEQFFGPGTRLTVL.

This clonotype was observed a handful of times. The chain has TRBV20-1 and TRBJ1-1; D is undetermined. Germline V CDR1 and CDR2: DFQATT, SNEGSKA (reference sequence). V was cut by 3 bases and J by 1 base, with 9 bases left in between. The CDR3 has 13 amino acids. CDR3 amino acids: CSARNAGNTEAFF. In DNA form, the CDR3 reads TGCAGTGCTAGGAATGCAGGGAACACTGAAGCTTTCTTT.

There are a few counts of this clonotype. The chain joins TRBV28 to TRBJ1-2, with 7 bases fitting TRBD1. Trimming cost V 9 bases and J 4 bases; bases outside gene matches: 8. Germline assignment: CDR1 MDHEN and CDR2 SYDVKM. This CDR3 spans 13 amino acids. For the CDR3, the DNA is TGTGCCAGTCGACAGGGAGGCGGCTATGGCTACACCTTC. Translated, it gives CASRQGGGYGYTF.

This chain links TRBV7-2 with TRBJ2-1; D is unclear. Trimming took off 2 bases at V and 5 bases at J, with 7 bases between the two ends. Germline V gene data show CDR1 as SGHTA and CDR2 as FQGNSA. This CDR3 has 13 amino acids. As DNA, the CDR3 is TGTGCCAGCAGCTTAAACTTGAACAATGAGCAGTTCTTC. Amino acids: CASSLNLNNEQFF.

Many counts were recorded for this clonotype. J is TRBJ2-1 and V is TRBV9, with D perhaps given as TRBD1 or TRBD2 (5 bases each). This CDR3 contains 13 residues. Trimming removed 1 base at V and 5 bases at J, with 7 bases between. The V gene's germline CDR1 is SGDLS and CDR2 YYNGEE. CDR3 DNA: TGTGCCAGCAGCGTACAGGGAGACAATGAGCAGTTCTTC. It codes for CASSVQGDNEQFF.